A selection of T cell receptor beta chains follows, all from one sample in a study of T cell responses to AZD1222 COVID-19 vaccine. Only in-frame clones appear in the TCRdb table, and some are missing; sequencing was by immunoSEQ multiplex PCR. The top ten hold 1.5% to 2% of the sample, which has some 150,000 clones, roughly nine tenths seen once. The sample here was peripheral blood, taken on day 0 of AZD1222 vaccination. The receptors originated from an adult in good health. The CDR3 runs from the conserved cysteine through the conserved F or W. The order of the fields is D gene, V gene, clone size, J gene, CDR3 protein, CDR3 DNA. D genes are given only for firm matches. Part of the rows lack a size; the others show once, few, many or a class for expanded clones.

NA,TRBV5-4,NA,TRBJ2-1,CASSLGGISNNEQFF,TGTGCCAGCAGCCTCGGCGGGATAAGCAACAATGAGCAGTTCTTC
NA,TRBV28,NA,TRBJ1-1,CASSPPAGSEAFF,TGTGCCAGCAGTCCACCGGCCGGGTCTGAAGCTTTCTTT
TRBD2,TRBV5-6,NA,TRBJ2-2,CASSSLAGVNTGELFF,TGTGCCAGCAGCTCCCTAGCGGGAGTAAACACCGGGGAGCTGTTTTTT
TRBD2,TRBV19,NA,TRBJ2-1,CASSMTSGRIHEQFF,TGTGCCAGTAGTATGACTAGCGGGAGAATCCATGAGCAGTTCTTC
TRBD1,TRBV6-1,NA,TRBJ1-2,CASSEVWTGQGYTF,TGTGCCAGCAGTGAAGTGTGGACAGGGCAAGGCTACACCTTC
TRBD2,TRBV5-6,NA,TRBJ2-1,CASSSTSGVYNEQFF,TGTGCCAGCAGCTCTACTAGCGGGGTCTACAATGAGCAGTTCTTC
NA,TRBV18,NA,TRBJ1-2,CASSPTGKAYGYTF,TGTGCCAGCTCACCTACAGGGAAGGCCTATGGCTACACCTTC
NA,TRBV2,NA,TRBJ1-5,CASTHGEGNQPQHF,TGTGCCAGCACCCACGGTGAGGGCAATCAGCCCCAGCATTTT
NA,TRBV28,few,TRBJ2-4,CASRQFAAKNIQYF,TGTGCCAGCAGACAGTTCGCCGCCAAAAACATTCAGTACTTC
NA,TRBV19,NA,TRBJ1-2,CASSIYGNLNYGYTF,TGTGCCAGTAGTATATACGGAAATCTTAACTATGGCTACACCTTC
TRBD1,TRBV7-9,NA,TRBJ2-7,CASSPRTGDGGSYEQYF,TGTGCCAGCAGCCCCAGGACAGGGGATGGGGGGAGCTACGAGCAGTACTTC